This T cell receptor beta chain was identified during a study of T cells in localized non-small cell lung cancer. The study's findings and limits: Uninvolved adjacent lung had more T cell clonality than any other tissue, topping tumor. The appearance of a median approximately 61 of the top 100 tumor clones was seen in adjacent lung.

V dropped 3 bases and J dropped 6 bases, with 17 bases sitting between them. This CDR3 has 16 residues. Germline loops: CDR1 SGHAT, CDR2 FQNNGV. Assay: immunoSEQ multiplex PCR; the TCRdb copy retains only in-frame clones and omits some. In the table there are tens of thousands of clones, around nine tenths of which are singletons. On this clone itself: The antigen is not known.

This chain connects TRBV11-2 to TRBJ2-2; D is undetermined. This TCR came from a man between 35 and 75 years old with stage I squamous cell lung carcinoma. The material was peripheral blood, obtained before any cancer treatment. The CDR3 loop is CASSFGPLSGAGELFF. The CDR3, as DNA: TGTGCCAGCAGCTTTGGCCCACTTTCAGGTGCCGGGGAGCTGTTTTTT.